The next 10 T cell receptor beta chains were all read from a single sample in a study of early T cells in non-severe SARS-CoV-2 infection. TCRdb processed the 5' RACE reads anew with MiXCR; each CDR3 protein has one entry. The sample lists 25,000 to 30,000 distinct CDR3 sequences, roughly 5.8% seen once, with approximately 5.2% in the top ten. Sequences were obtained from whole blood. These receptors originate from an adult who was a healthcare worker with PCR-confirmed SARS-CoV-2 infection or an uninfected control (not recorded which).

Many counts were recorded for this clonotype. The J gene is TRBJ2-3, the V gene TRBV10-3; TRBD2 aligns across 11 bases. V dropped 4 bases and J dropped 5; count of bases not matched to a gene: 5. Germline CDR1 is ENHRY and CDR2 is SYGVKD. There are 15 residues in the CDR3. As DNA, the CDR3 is TGTGCCATCAGTGTCAGCCTAGCGGGGGGAGATACGCAGTATTTT. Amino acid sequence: CAISVSLAGGDTQYF.

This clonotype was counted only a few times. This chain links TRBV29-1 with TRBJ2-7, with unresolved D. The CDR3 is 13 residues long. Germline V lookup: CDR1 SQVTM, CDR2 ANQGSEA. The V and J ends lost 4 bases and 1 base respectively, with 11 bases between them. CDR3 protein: CSVVAGPSYEQYF. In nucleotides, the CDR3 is TGCAGCGTTGTCGCTGGTCCATCCTACGAGCAGTACTTC.

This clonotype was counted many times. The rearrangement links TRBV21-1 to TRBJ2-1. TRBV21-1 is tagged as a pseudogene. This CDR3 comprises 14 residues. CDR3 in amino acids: CASSKGRFRDEQFF. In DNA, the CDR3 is TGTGCCAGCAGCAAGGGCAGGTTTCGAGATGAGCAGTTCTTC.

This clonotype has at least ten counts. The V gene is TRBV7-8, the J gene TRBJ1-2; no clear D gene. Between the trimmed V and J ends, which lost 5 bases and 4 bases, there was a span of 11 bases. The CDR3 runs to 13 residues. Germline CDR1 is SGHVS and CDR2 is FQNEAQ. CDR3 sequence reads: CASSPRASYGYTF. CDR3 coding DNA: TGTGCCAGCAGCCCCCGGGCCAGCTATGGCTACACCTTC.

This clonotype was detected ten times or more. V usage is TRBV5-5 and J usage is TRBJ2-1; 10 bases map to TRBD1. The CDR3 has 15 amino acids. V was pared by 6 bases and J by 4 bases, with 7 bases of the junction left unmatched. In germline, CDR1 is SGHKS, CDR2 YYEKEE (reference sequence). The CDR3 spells CASKLDRGPYNEQFF. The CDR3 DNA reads TGTGCCAGCAAGCTCGACAGGGGGCCATACAATGAGCAGTTCTTC.

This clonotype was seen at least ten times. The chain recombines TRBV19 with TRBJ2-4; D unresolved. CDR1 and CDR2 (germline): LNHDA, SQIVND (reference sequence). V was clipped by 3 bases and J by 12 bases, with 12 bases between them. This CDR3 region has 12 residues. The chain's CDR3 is CASSMGGESQYF. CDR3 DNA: TGTGCCAGTAGTATGGGCGGAGAGAGTCAGTACTTC.

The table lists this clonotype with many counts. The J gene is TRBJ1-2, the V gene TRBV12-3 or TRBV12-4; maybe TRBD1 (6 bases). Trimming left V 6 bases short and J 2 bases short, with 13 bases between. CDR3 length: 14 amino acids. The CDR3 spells CASRRGQTNYGYTF. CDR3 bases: TGTGCCAGCAGGCGCGGACAGACCAACTATGGCTACACCTTC.

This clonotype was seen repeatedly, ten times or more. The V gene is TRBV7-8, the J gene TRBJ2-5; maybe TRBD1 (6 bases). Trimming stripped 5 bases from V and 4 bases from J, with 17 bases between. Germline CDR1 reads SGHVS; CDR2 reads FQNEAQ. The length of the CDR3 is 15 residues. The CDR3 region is CASSPETGRGETQYF. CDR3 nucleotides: TGTGCCAGCAGCCCCGAGACAGGCCGGGGAGAGACCCAGTACTTC.

In DNA form, the CDR3 reads TGCGCCAGCAGTCGCGATCCGGGACAGGGAGCCTACGAGCAGTACTTC. Its translation is CASSRDPGQGAYEQYF. The gene calls are TRBV4-1 and TRBJ2-7; TRBD1 matches 9 bases. CDR1 MGHRA and CDR2 YSYEKL come from the germline V gene. Trimming at V came to 6 bases and at J to 2 bases, leaving 11 bases not matched to a gene. CDR3 length equals 16 residues.

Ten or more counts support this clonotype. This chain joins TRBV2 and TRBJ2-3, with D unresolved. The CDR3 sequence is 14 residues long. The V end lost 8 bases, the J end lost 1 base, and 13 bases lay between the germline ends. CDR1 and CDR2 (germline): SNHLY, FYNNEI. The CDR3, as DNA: TGTGCCAGCCACGTTGCGCCGGGCACAGATACGCAGTATTTT. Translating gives CASHVAPGTDTQYF.